This T cell receptor beta chain appears in the sequencing data of a study of CD8 T cell repertoires and HIV-1 epitope variants. In the case of this clone: Its antigen remains unidentified.

Sequenced by immunoSEQ multiplex PCR; TCRdb stores in-frame clones only, minus some. The sample lists about 5,000 clones; approximately 66% were seen once. V shed 5 bases and J shed 0 bases, with 14 bases lying between them. CDR1 is MNHEY, CDR2 SMNVEV, per germline (reference sequence). The CDR3 has 15 amino acids. The sequence was collected from a male donor with HIV. Sequenced sample: cultured CD8+ T cells derived from PBMCs. The V call is TRBV27, the J call TRBJ2-7; D remains unclear. The CDR3 spells CASSGIATSSYEQYF. CDR3 bases: TGTGCCAGCAGTGGCATCGCGACCAGCTCCTACGAGCAGTACTTC.